The 20 T cell receptor beta chains given below trace back to one sample, sequenced in a study of blood T cell repertoires in COVID-19. Here immunoSEQ multiplex PCR was the method, and the copy in TCRdb shows in-frame clones only, minus some. In the table there are 360,000 or so clones, roughly 87% of which are singletons. Sample: peripheral blood. These TCRs come from a woman in her sixties or seventies with COVID-19, enrolled during active disease.

The chain is built from TRBV11-1 and TRBJ1-2; 7 nucleotides agree with TRBD1. This CDR3 contains 13 residues. The V gene end was trimmed by 5 bases and the J gene end by 4 bases; junction bases not matched to a gene: 4. CDR1 is SGHAT, CDR2 FQDESV, per germline (reference sequence). DNA of the CDR3: TGTGCCAGCAGCGACCGGGACAGCTATGGCTACACCTTC. This encodes CASSDRDSYGYTF. Based on the CDR3 plus reference TRBV11-1 and TRBJ1-2, the full variable domain is EAEVAQSPRYKITEKSQAVAFWCDPISGHATLYWYRQILGQGPELLVQFQDESVVDDSQLPKDRFSAERLKGVDSTLKIQPAELGDSAMYLCASSDRDSYGYTFGSGTRLTVV.

The chain recombines TRBV30 with TRBJ1-2; 7 nucleotides line up with TRBD1. The CDR3 has 14 residues. Germline-derived CDR1 and CDR2 are GTSNPN and SVGIG (reference sequence). Trimming took 5 bases from V and 0 from J; bases not matched to a gene: 6. DNA for the CDR3: TGTGCCTGGGGAAGGGGGCCCACTAACTATGGCTACACCTTC. Translated, it gives CAWGRGPTNYGYTF.

The CDR3 is CASSLRGGQPQHF. As DNA, the CDR3 is TGTGCCAGCAGCTTAAGAGGGGGACAGCCCCAGCATTTT. V usage is TRBV7-3 and J usage is TRBJ1-5, with D maybe TRBD1 (6 bases). In germline, CDR1 is SGHTA, CDR2 FQGTGA. The CDR3 runs to 13 residues. Trimming pared 1 base from V and 7 bases from J, leaving 8 bases between.

This clone showed up just once. This chain links TRBV5-1 with TRBJ1-1, with D unclear. The germline V gene has CDR1 SGHRS and CDR2 YFSETQ. This CDR3 has 14 residues. V lost 0 bases, J lost 5 bases, and 11 bases lay in between. The CDR3 DNA follows: TGCGCCAGCAGCTTGGGAGGGCAAGGTACTGAAGCTTTCTTT. It is translated as CASSLGGQGTEAFF.

The CDR3 sequence: CASSTRSGGGSNTEAFF. The CDR3 region has the DNA TGTGCCAGTAGTACACGAAGTGGCGGGGGTTCGAACACTGAAGCTTTCTTT. The chain couples TRBV19 to TRBJ1-1; D is perhaps TRBD1 (5 bases). From germline, CDR1 is LNHDA and CDR2 SQIVND (reference sequence). The CDR3 has 17 amino acids. V was cut by 4 bases and J by 1 base, with 19 bases left in between.

This clone was counted a single time. This chain connects TRBV19 to TRBJ1-3; TRBD1 might be the D (6 bases). This CDR3 has 13 residues. V lost 5 bases to trimming and J lost 4 bases, with 9 bases between them. Germline V gene sequence: CDR1 LNHDA, CDR2 SQIVND (reference sequence). DNA of the CDR3: TGTGCCAGTAGTGAGGGGGACGGAAACACCATATATTTT. It specifies CASSEGDGNTIYF. The variable domain in full, completed from reference TRBV19 and TRBJ1-3, reads DGGITQSPKYLFRKEGQNVTLSCEQNLNHDAMYWYRQDPGQGLRLIYYSQIVNDFQKGDIAEGYSVSREKKESFPLTVTSAQKNPTAFYLCASSEGDGNTIYFGEGSWLTVV.

V is TRBV23-1 and J is TRBJ1-1; no reliable D call. TRBV23-1 is reported as an ORF; its role is uncertain. This CDR3 region has 13 residues. The V gene lost 7 bases and the J gene lost 4 bases, with 13 bases spanning the gap. CDR3 residues: CASTRGMGTEAFF. CDR3 nucleotides: TGCGCCAGCACTCGAGGGATGGGCACTGAAGCTTTCTTT.

This clone was counted once. The chain couples TRBV5-8 to TRBJ1-1; TRBD1 is a possible D gene (6 bases). Per germline, CDR1 SGHTS and CDR2 YDEGEE. V lost 4 bases and J 10 bases, leaving 14 bases between the germline ends. This CDR3 is built from 12 residues. The CDR3 bases are TGTGCCAGCAGCCCAGGAACAGGGAGAGCTTTCTTT. Its translation is CASSPGTGRAFF.

This clone has a single count. The chain carries TRBV6-5 and TRBJ1-4; no definite D call. Germline V gene lookup returns CDR1 MNHEY and CDR2 SVGAGI. CDR3 length equals 11 residues. Trimming cost V 6 bases and J 8 bases, with 7 bases left between them. The CDR3 here is CASRDFEKLFF. The DNA for the CDR3 is TGTGCCAGCAGGGACTTCGAAAAACTGTTTTTT.

This chain uses TRBV30 with TRBJ2-7; D remains unclear. The germline V gene encodes CDR1 GTSNPN and CDR2 SVGIG (reference sequence). The CDR3 contains 11 residues. With 2 bases removed from V and 7 bases from J, the gap between germline ends came to 9 bases. DNA of the CDR3: TGTGCCTGGAGTCTGTCCGGGGAGCAGTACTTC. Its protein product is CAWSLSGEQYF. Supplemented by reference TRBV30 and TRBJ2-7, the full variable domain reads SQTIHQWPATLVQPVGSPLSLECTVEGTSNPNLYWYRQAAGRGLQLLFYSVGIGQISSEVPQNLSASRPQDRQFILSSKKLLLSDSGFYLCAWSLSGEQYFGPGTRLTVT.

The V call is TRBV14, the J call TRBJ1-2, with a tentative D call TRBD1 (6 bases). This CDR3 contains 14 residues. CDR1 and CDR2 (germline): SGHDN, FVKESK. V was shortened by 1 base and J by 2 bases, with 8 bases between the two germline ends. CDR3 amino acids: CASSQVTGNYGYTF. The CDR3 nucleotides are TGTGCCAGCAGCCAAGTTACAGGGAACTATGGCTACACCTTC.

The chain carries TRBV6-1 and TRBJ2-3, with D perhaps TRBD2 (5 bases). Germline values: CDR1 MNHNS, CDR2 SASEGT. The CDR3 loop spans 14 amino acids. V was cut by 2 bases and J by 0 bases, with 6 bases left in between. The CDR3 bases are TGTGCCAGCAGTGAAATAGCGAGCACAGATACGCAGTATTTT. Its translation: CASSEIASTDTQYF.

The chain couples TRBV3-1 (or the pseudogene TRBV3-2) to TRBJ2-5; TRBD2 is a possible D gene (6 bases). Germline V gives CDR1 LGHDT, CDR2 YNNKEL (reference sequence). The CDR3 has 14 residues. Trimming left V 4 bases short and J 5 bases short, with 14 bases between. The CDR3 DNA is TGTGCCAGCAGCCGTCGGGGTGCGGGGGAGACCCAGTACTTC. Translating gives CASSRRGAGETQYF.

This chain links TRBV2 with TRBJ2-7, with TRBD2 identical over 8 bases. The germline gives CDR1 SNHLY, CDR2 FYNNEI. This CDR3 has 14 amino acids. The trim removed 6 bases at V and 5 bases at J, leaving 9 bases unmatched. The CDR3 sequence is CASRLGLAQDEQYF. CDR3 DNA: TGTGCCAGCAGATTAGGACTAGCTCAGGACGAGCAGTACTTC.

The chain is built from TRBV5-5 and TRBJ2-1; TRBD2 matches 12 bases. The CDR3 has 17 amino acids. The V segment lost 2 bases and the J segment 4 bases; nucleotides outside the gene matches: 7. Per germline, CDR1 SGHKS and CDR2 YYEKEE (reference sequence). CDR3: CASSLGLAGRVYNEQFF. Here the CDR3 DNA reads TGTGCCAGCAGCTTAGGACTAGCGGGGAGGGTTTACAATGAGCAGTTCTTC.

V gene TRBV19 combines with J gene TRBJ1-1; perhaps TRBD1 as D (5 bases). The CDR3 is made up of 16 amino acids. With 5 bases removed from V and 0 bases from J, the gap between germline ends came to 16 bases. The germline gives CDR1 LNHDA, CDR2 SQIVND (reference sequence). This CDR3 is CASSYLRWGVNTEAFF. CDR3 sequence (DNA): TGTGCCAGTAGTTACCTCAGGTGGGGCGTGAACACTGAAGCTTTCTTT. The full variable domain, with the rest looked up from reference TRBV19 and TRBJ1-1, is DGGITQSPKYLFRKEGQNVTLSCEQNLNHDAMYWYRQDPGQGLRLIYYSQIVNDFQKGDIAEGYSVSREKKESFPLTVTSAQKNPTAFYLCASSYLRWGVNTEAFFGQGTRLTVV.

The gene calls are TRBV6-5 and TRBJ1-5, with TRBD1 identical over 7 bases. The CDR3 contains 14 residues. The V gene's germline CDR1 is MNHEY and CDR2 SVGAGI. The ends lost 5 bases at V and 2 bases at J; junction bases unmatched: 3. The CDR3 nucleotides are TGTGCCAGCAGTCCTCAGGGGGGCAATCAGCCCCAGCATTTT. Protein: CASSPQGGNQPQHF.

This sequence joins TRBV9 and TRBJ2-3, with 12 bases fitting TRBD2. This CDR3 has 18 amino acids. Germline CDR1 is SGDLS and CDR2 is YYNGEE. Trimming took 3 bases from V and 4 from J; bases not matched to a gene: 12. CDR3 sequence (DNA): TGTGCCAGCAGCGCCCCCGCTGGACTAGCGGGGAACGCAGATACGCAGTATTTT. It codes for CASSAPAGLAGNADTQYF.

The V gene is TRBV19, the J gene TRBJ2-3; 10 bases fit TRBD1. CDR3 length: 16 amino acids. The V gene's germline CDR1 is LNHDA and CDR2 SQIVND (reference sequence). Trimming removed 7 bases from V and 1 base from J; junction bases left unmatched: 8. The CDR3: CASKFGGTGGTDTQYF. The CDR3 DNA sequence: TGTGCCAGTAAGTTCGGTGGGACAGGGGGCACAGATACGCAGTATTTT.

The sample holds one count of this clone. The chain is built from TRBV12-3 or TRBV12-4 and TRBJ1-2, with 9 bases lining up with TRBD1. The trim removed 6 bases at V and 4 bases at J, leaving 3 bases unmatched. The CDR3 length is 13 residues. CDR3 sequence: CASSKQGAYGYTF. The DNA of the CDR3 is TGTGCCAGCAGCAAACAGGGGGCCTATGGCTACACCTTC.